The rows below give T cell receptor beta chains drawn from one sample of a study of tumor and adjacent non-tumor tissue in lung cancer. TCRdb re-called the multiplex PCR reads with MiXCR, one entry per CDR3 protein. In the table there are tens of thousands of distinct CDR3 sequences, 61% of which are singletons. The sequenced sample consisted of distant non-tumor lung tissue. These TCRs come from a man in his 70s with non-small cell lung cancer. Both conserved end residues are part of each CDR3. A D gene is named only where the DNA matches it firmly. Some rows have no size entry. The others give once, few or many, or a class for an expanded clone.

clone_size j_call v_call d_call cdr3_aa cdr3_nt
many TRBJ2-4 TRBV12-3/TRBV12-4 . CASSLTSKNIQYF TGTGCCAGCAGTTTAACGTCCAAAAACATTCAGTACTTC
once TRBJ2-5 TRBV6-5 . CASSCSNHTETQYF TGTGCCAGCAGTTGCTCGAATCATACCGAGACCCAGTACTTC
. TRBJ2-7 TRBV11-2 TRBD2 CASSLNGAGGPMFDEHYF TGTGCCAGCAGCTTAAACGGAGCGGGAGGGCCAATGTTCGACGAGCACTACTTC
. TRBJ2-3 TRBV6-2/TRBV6-3 . CASNSLAGTAQYF TGTGCCAGCAATTCACTAGCTGGAACAGCGCAGTATTTT
. TRBJ2-5 TRBV2 TRBD2 CASSGLAGGLQETQYF TGTGCCAGTAGTGGACTAGCGGGGGGCCTCCAAGAGACTCAGTACTTC
few TRBJ2-2 TRBV4-1 . CTSGQEVARNTGELFF TGCACCAGCGGCCAAGAGGTTGCACGCAACACCGGGGAGCTGTTTTTT
. TRBJ2-5 TRBV20-1 TRBD2 CSARLAGERETQYF TGCAGTGCTAGACTAGCGGGAGAACGAGAGACCCAGTACTTC
. TRBJ2-3 TRBV6-5 . CASSYSIPPGAGTQYF TGTGCCAGCAGTTACTCGATCCCGCCAGGGGCAGGTACGCAGTATTTT
. TRBJ2-3 TRBV5-6 . CGSSGNRGGTYTQYF TGTGGCAGCAGCGGAAACCGCGGGGGCACATATACGCAGTATTTT
many TRBJ1-3 TRBV4-1 . CASSQDPGTGNTIYF TGCGCCAGCAGCCAAGACCCAGGGACTGGAAACACCATATATTTT
. TRBJ1-1 TRBV6-5 TRBD1 CASRRSGTGLVFF TGTGCTAGCCGACGTTCCGGGACAGGTTTGGTTTTCTTT
. TRBJ2-1 TRBV10-3 . CAIKGISRSNEQFF TGTGCCATCAAAGGAATCAGTAGGAGCAATGAGCAGTTCTTC
. TRBJ2-7 TRBV11-2 . CACSFGGLSYEQYF TGTGCCTGTAGCTTTGGGGGATTGTCCTACGAGCAGTACTTC
. TRBJ1-2 TRBV6-5 . CASSPPTGPRRGYTF TGTGCCAGCAGTCCCCCGACGGGTCCTAGACGGGGCTACACCTTC
. TRBJ2-7 TRBV5-1 . CASRVDFYERYF TGCGCCAGCAGGGTGGACTTCTACGAGCGGTACTTC
. TRBJ2-7 TRBV11-2 . CASSLRPPEQGSYEQYF TGTGCAAGCAGCTTACGTCCCCCGGAACAGGGCTCCTACGAGCAGTACTTC
. TRBJ1-1 TRBV4-1 . CVSSPRTMSWGGTEAFF TGCGTCAGCAGCCCCCGAACGATGAGTTGGGGTGGTACTGAAGCTTTCTTT
. TRBJ1-1 TRBV30 . CAWSVIVRGMDTEAFF TGTGCCTGGAGTGTAATAGTAAGGGGTATGGACACTGAAGCTTTCTTT
. TRBJ2-7 TRBV25-1 . CASSVSQAISYEQYF TGTGCCAGCAGTGTATCACAGGCGATATCCTACGAGCAGTACTTC
many TRBJ2-1 TRBV5-1 TRBD2 CASSRVALAGYNEQFF TGCGCCAGCAGCCGGGTGGCGCTAGCGGGATACAATGAGCAGTTCTTC
. TRBJ2-7 TRBV5-1 TRBD1 CASSPGQGVYEQYF TGCGCCAGCAGCCCGGGACAGGGTGTGTACGAGCAGTACTTC
many TRBJ2-7 TRBV28 . CASSKGYEQYF TGTGCCAGCAGTAAGGGGTACGAGCAGTACTTC
few TRBJ2-1 TRBV7-9 . CASSPSLGFNEQFF TGTGCCAGCAGCCCAAGTCTGGGGTTCAATGAGCAGTTCTTC
. TRBJ1-2 TRBV11-2 . CVSSLVGRPRWDHTF TGTGTCAGCAGCTTAGTCGGACGGCCCCGTTGGGACCACACCTTC
. TRBJ2-3 TRBV28 . CVSSVTGADTQYF TGTGTCAGCAGTGTGACTGGGGCAGATACGCAGTATTTT
. TRBJ1-5 TRBV29-1 . CSVETGMNQPQHF TGCAGCGTTGAAACAGGGATGAATCAGCCCCAGCATTTT
. TRBJ2-3 TRBV11-2 TRBD1 CACSIDSRTGGKGDTQYF TGTGCCTGCAGCATAGATTCCCGGACAGGGGGGAAGGGGGATACGCAGTATTTT
. TRBJ2-3 TRBV25-1 TRBD1 CASSADRAMDTQYF TGTGCCAGCAGTGCGGACAGGGCCATGGATACGCAGTATTTT
. TRBJ2-7 TRBV5-1 . CVSRFTGIYEQYF TGCGTCAGCAGATTTACAGGAATCTACGAGCAGTACTTC
few TRBJ2-5 TRBV2 TRBD1 CASSVGTGGETQYF TGTGCCAGCAGTGTTGGGACAGGGGGTGAGACCCAGTACTTC
many TRBJ1-1 TRBV6-5 . CASSIRGTEAFF TGTGCCAGCAGTATCCGGGGGACTGAAGCTTTCTTT
. TRBJ1-4 TRBV29-1 . CSVELRHPNERLFF TGCAGCGTTGAATTGCGTCACCCTAATGAAAGACTGTTTTTT
. TRBJ2-7 TRBV10-3 TRBD2 CAVPSGANEQYF TGTGCCGTTCCTAGCGGGGCCAACGAGCAGTACTTC
. TRBJ2-1 TRBV11-2 . CDSSLQGYKGFF TGTGACAGTAGCTTACAGGGTTACAAAGGGTTCTTC
many TRBJ1-5 TRBV12-3/TRBV12-4 TRBD1 CASRTTGALNQPQHF TGTGCCAGCAGAACGACAGGGGCCCTCAATCAGCCCCAGCATTTT
many TRBJ2-7 TRBV6-1 . CASGETGRETYEQYF TGTGCCAGCGGAGAAACGGGAAGGGAAACCTACGAGCAGTACTTC
. TRBJ2-3 TRBV20-1 . CSARRAGISFTDTQYF TGCAGTGCCAGAAGGGCCGGGATTAGCTTCACAGATACGCAGTATTTT
. TRBJ2-1 TRBV4-1 TRBD2 CASSLDQNSGSLHEQFF TGCGCCAGCAGCCTAGACCAAAATAGCGGGAGTTTGCATGAGCAGTTCTTC
. TRBJ2-4 TRBV20-1 . CSARKADRKENIQYF TGCAGTGCTAGGAAGGCAGACAGGAAAGAAAACATTCAGTACTTC
. TRBJ2-1 TRBV11-2 . CANSLGGTRGMDEQFF TGTGCCAACAGCTTAGGCGGGACACGGGGCATGGATGAGCAGTTCTTC
. TRBJ1-2 TRBV15 . CATSRGDGNYGYTF TGTGCCACCAGCAGGGGGGACGGTAACTATGGCTACACCTTC
once TRBJ2-7 TRBV7-9 TRBD2 CASSLRGGDNEQYF TGTGCCAGCAGCTTACGCGGGGGGGACAACGAGCAGTACTTC
. TRBJ1-6 TRBV20-1 . CSSDRPKGPLHF TGCAGTTCGGACAGACCTAAAGGACCCCTCCACTTT
. TRBJ2-7 TRBV6-1 . CAGRNLEQYF TGTGCCGGCAGGAATCTCGAGCAATACTTC
. TRBJ1-4 TRBV28 TRBD1 CASKQTGVIYEKLFF TGTGCCAGCAAACAAACAGGGGTAATTTATGAAAAACTGTTTTTT
medium-sized TRBJ2-5 TRBV12-3/TRBV12-4 . CASSIRGGETQYF TGTGCCAGCAGCATCAGAGGAGGAGAGACCCAGTACTTC
many TRBJ1-5 TRBV28 TRBD1 CASSLPLTGVGQPQHF TGTGCCAGCAGTCTACCTTTGACAGGGGTAGGCCAGCCCCAGCATTTT
. TRBJ2-7 TRBV6-1 . CASGRQGNYDQYF TGTGCCAGCGGTAGACAAGGAAACTACGATCAGTACTTC
. TRBJ2-3 TRBV10-2 TRBD2 CASSLTSGSPRSTQYF TGCGCCAGTAGCCTGACTAGCGGGAGCCCCCGGAGTACGCAGTATTTT
. TRBJ1-6 TRBV4-1 . CASSPTEAYNTSLHF TGCGCCAGCAGCCCGACAGAAGCCTATAATACATCCCTCCACTTT
. TRBJ1-5 TRBV4-2 . CVGSQGRMQVMSNQPQHF TGTGTCGGCAGCCAAGGGAGGATGCAGGTGATGAGCAATCAGCCCCAGCATTTT
many TRBJ2-3 TRBV6-1 . CASSRKPGATQYF TGTGCCAGCTCTAGGAAACCGGGGGCTACGCAGTATTTT
. TRBJ2-1 TRBV20-1 . CSATRPTTYEQFF TGCAGTGCTACGCGGCCGACAACGTATGAGCAGTTCTTC
. TRBJ2-4 TRBV11-3 . CASSLNGGNSKNIQYF TGTGCCAGCAGCCTAAACGGGGGTAATTCCAAAAACATTCAGTACTTC
large TRBJ1-1 TRBV11-2 . CASSSPPTRGATEAFF TGTGCCAGCAGCTCCCCGCCCACCCGGGGGGCCACTGAAGCTTTCTTT
. TRBJ1-5 TRBV28 TRBD1 CASRSPLSGGSLQPQHF TGTGCCAGCAGATCACCTCTATCAGGGGGCTCGCTTCAGCCCCAGCATTTT
medium-sized TRBJ1-2 TRBV6-2/TRBV6-3 TRBD1 CASSPSGQSSYGYTF TGTGCCAGCAGTCCGTCGGGACAGTCCTCCTATGGCTACACCTTC
. TRBJ1-2 TRBV5-8 . CDSSLEGYGYTF TGTGATAGCAGCTTAGAGGGCTATGGCTACACCTTC